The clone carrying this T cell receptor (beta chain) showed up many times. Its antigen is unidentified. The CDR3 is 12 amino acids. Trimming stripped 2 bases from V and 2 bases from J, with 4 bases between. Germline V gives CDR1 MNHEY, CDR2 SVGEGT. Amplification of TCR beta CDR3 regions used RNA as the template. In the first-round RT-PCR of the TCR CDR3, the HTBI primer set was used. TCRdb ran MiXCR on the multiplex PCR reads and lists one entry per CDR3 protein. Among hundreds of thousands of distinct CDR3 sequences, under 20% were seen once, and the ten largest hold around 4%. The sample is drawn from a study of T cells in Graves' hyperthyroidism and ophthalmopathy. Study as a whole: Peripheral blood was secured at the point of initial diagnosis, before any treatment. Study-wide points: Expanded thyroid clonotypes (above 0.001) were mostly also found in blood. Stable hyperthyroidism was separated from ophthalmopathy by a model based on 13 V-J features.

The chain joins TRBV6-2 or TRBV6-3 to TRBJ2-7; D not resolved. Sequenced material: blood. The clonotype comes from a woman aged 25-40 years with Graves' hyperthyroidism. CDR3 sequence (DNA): TGTGCCAGCAGTTACGAGCCCTACGAGCAGTACTTC. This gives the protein CASSYEPYEQYF.